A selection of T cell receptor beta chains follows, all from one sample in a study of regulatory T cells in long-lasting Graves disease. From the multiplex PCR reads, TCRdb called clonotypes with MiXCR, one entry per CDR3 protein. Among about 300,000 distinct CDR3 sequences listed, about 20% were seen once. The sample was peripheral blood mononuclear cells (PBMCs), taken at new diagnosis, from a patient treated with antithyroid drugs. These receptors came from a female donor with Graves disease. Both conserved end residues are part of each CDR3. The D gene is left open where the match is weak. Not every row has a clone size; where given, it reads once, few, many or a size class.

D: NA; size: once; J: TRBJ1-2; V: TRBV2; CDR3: CASRPSGGRGYGYTF; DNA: TGTGCCAGCAGACCGTCGGGGGGCAGAGGCTATGGCTACACCTTC
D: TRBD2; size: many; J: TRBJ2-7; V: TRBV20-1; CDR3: CSARPLEGREYF; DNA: TGCAGTGCTAGACCCCTGGAGGGGAGGGAGTACTTC
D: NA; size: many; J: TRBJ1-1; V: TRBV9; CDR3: CASSVGPSWPNTEAFF; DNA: TGTGCCAGCAGCGTAGGTCCGTCCTGGCCGAACACTGAAGCTTTCTTT
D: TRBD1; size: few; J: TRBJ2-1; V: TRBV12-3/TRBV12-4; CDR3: CASRHGTVNEQFF; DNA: TGTGCCAGCAGACATGGGACAGTCAATGAGCAGTTCTTC
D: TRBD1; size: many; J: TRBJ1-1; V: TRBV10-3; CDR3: CAISDPPGQGAVTEAFF; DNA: TGTGCCATCAGTGACCCACCGGGACAGGGGGCGGTCACTGAAGCTTTCTTT
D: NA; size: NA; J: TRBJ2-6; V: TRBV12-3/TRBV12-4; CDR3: CASSLHETGANVLTF; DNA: TGTGCCAGCAGTTTACACGAAACTGGGGCCAACGTCCTGACTTTC
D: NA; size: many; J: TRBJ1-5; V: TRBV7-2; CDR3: CASSFGTNQPQHF; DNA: TGTGCCAGCAGCTTTGGTACAAATCAGCCCCAGCATTTT
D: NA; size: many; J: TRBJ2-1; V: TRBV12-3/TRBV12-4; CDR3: CAGGTTNEQFF; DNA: TGTGCAGGGGGGACTACGAATGAGCAGTTCTTC
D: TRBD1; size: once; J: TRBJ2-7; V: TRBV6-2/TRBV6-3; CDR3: CASKIGQGSDEQYF; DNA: TGTGCCAGCAAGATAGGACAGGGGTCAGACGAGCAGTACTTC
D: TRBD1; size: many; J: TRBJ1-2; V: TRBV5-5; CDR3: CASSRGQGAYGYTF; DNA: TGTGCCAGCAGCAGGGGACAGGGGGCCTATGGCTACACCTTC